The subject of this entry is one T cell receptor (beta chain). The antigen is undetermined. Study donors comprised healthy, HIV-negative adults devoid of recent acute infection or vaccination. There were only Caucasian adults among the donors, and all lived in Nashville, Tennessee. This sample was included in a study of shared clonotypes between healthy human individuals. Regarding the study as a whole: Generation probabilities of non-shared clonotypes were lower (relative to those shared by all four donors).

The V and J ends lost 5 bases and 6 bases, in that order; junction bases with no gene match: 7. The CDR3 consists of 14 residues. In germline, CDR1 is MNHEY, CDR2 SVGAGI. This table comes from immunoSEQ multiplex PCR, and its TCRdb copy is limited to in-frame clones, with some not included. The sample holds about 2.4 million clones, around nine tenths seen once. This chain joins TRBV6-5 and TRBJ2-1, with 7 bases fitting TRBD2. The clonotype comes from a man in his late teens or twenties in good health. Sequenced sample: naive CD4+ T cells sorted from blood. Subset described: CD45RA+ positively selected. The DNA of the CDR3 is TGTGCCAGCAGTCGCGGGGGAGTAGGCAATGAGCAGTTCTTC. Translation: CASSRGGVGNEQFF.